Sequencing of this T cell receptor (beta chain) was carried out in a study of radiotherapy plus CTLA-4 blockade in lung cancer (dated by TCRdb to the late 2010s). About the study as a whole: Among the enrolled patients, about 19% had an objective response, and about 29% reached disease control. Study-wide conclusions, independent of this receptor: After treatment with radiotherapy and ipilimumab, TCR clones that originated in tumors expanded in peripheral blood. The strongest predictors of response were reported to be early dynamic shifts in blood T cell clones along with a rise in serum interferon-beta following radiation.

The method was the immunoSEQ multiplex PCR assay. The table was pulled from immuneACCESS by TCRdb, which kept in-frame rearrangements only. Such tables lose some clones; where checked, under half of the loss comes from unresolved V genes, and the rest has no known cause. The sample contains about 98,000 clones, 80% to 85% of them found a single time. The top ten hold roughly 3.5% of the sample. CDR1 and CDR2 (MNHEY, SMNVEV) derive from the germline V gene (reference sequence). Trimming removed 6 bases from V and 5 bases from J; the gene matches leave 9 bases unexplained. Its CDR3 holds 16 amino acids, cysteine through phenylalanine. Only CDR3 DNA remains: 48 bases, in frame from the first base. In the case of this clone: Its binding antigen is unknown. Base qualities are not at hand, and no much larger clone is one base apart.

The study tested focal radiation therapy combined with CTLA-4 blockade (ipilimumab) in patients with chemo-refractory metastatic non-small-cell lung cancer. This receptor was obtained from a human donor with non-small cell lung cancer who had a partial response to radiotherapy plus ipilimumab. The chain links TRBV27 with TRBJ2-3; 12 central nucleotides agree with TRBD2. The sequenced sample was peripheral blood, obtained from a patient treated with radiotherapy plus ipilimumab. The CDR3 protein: CASSSLAGGPRDTQYF. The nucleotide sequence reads TGTGCCAGCAGCTCCCTAGCGGGAGGGCCCAGAGATACGCAGTATTTT.